The text below deals with one T cell receptor beta chain. The assay was immunoSEQ multiplex PCR, and TCRdb's table has in-frame clones only and misses some. Altogether around 4,800 clones are present, 74% being singletons, with the ten largest covering roughly 15%. Trimming stripped 3 bases from V and 6 bases from J, with 11 bases between. This CDR3 is built from 12 residues. Germline lookup yields CDR1 SQVTM and CDR2 ANQGSEA. This sample is part of a study of CD4 T cells in lung cancer. Study background: CD4+ clones recognizing candidate mutation-encoded neoepitopes were isolated from blood. Curative-intent resections for stage I-III non-small cell lung cancer supplied tumor and non-adjacent lung tissue. Aged 60 to 69, patients had adenocarcinoma or squamous cell carcinoma. Before giving blood, patients had received treatments including platinum chemotherapy, some also nivolumab or pembrolizumab.

Sequenced: lung tumor tissue. This receptor was obtained from a man aged 60 to 69 with non-small cell lung cancer. This chain links TRBV29-1 with TRBJ2-5, with D maybe TRBD1 (5 bases). The CDR3 spells CSVEAGRQTQYF. Here the CDR3 DNA reads TGCAGCGTTGAGGCAGGGCGGCAGACCCAGTACTTC. Using reference TRBV29-1 and TRBJ2-5 for the parts outside the CDR3, the full variable domain is SAVISQKPSRDICQRGTSLTIQCQVDSQVTMMFWYRQQPGQSLTLIATANQGSEATYESGFVIDKFPISRPNLTFSTLTVSNMSPEDSSIYLCSVEAGRQTQYFGPGTRLLVL.